Given below is one T cell receptor (beta chain) in context. In the source study's methods: The authors estimated nucleated cell counts from reference gene primer amplification. Clones were read by immunoSEQ multiplex PCR, and TCRdb kept only the in-frame ones, dropping some. The DNA gave D and trimming, while V, J and clone size come from that table. The table lists 200,000 to 250,000 clones, around 84% of them singletons. With 11 bases clipped from V and 3 bases from J, the junction kept 15 bases outside the gene matches. Germline V gene data show CDR1 as SNHLY and CDR2 as FYNNEI. The CDR3 contains 15 residues. These data are taken from a study of blood T cell repertoires in COVID-19. Overall study context: The United States, Italy and Spain supplied acute and convalescent COVID-19 samples. Sources were T cells, B-cell-depleted T cells, or PBMCs; the material itself was cDNA or gDNA.

The sequence came from a woman aged 70 to 79 with active or convalescent COVID-19. The source material was peripheral blood. The V call is TRBV2, the J call TRBJ1-2; TRBD1 matches at 7 bases. CDR3 protein: CAGLIGTDHYYGYTF. The CDR3, as DNA: TGTGCCGGCTTGATCGGGACAGACCATTACTATGGCTACACCTTC.